The sequence of this T cell receptor beta chain was determined in a study of T cells after yellow fever vaccination. Points from the study as a whole: Highly abundant clonotypes carried over from the bulk population could end up in FACS-sorted repertoires as contaminants. Peak timing came faster in the weaker secondary response, day 5 versus 15.

Germline CDR1 reads MNHNY; CDR2 reads SVGAGI (reference sequence). The CDR3 is 14 amino acids. Unmatched junction bases numbered 4, after V lost 2 bases and J lost 6 bases. TCRdb redid the calling of the 5' RACE reads with MiXCR, one entry per CDR3 protein. Of about 220,000 distinct CDR3 sequences listed, roughly 3% are singletons. This clonotype was seen many times. Antigen: not known. The chain uses TRBV6-6 and TRBJ1-2; 9 nucleotides agree with TRBD1. The TCR originated in a man between 18 and 29 years old who received the YFV17D yellow fever vaccine. The sample consisted of CD4+ T cells sorted from PBMCs, taken 10 days after the yellow fever booster vaccination. The CDR3 DNA reads as TGTGCCAGCAGTTACGCCGACAGGGGGGATGGCTACACCTTC. This codes for CASSYADRGDGYTF.